Listed here are 11 T cell receptor beta chains from one sample, sequenced in a study of cytomegalovirus exposure and HLA in healthy donors. 13 Jbeta primers and 60 Vbeta primers were used for the PCR. The data were produced by immunoSEQ multiplex PCR, yet TCRdb's version contains in-frame clones alone and is incomplete. Of 90,000 to 140,000 clones listed, roughly 80% are singletons. Sequencing used PBMCs. These TCRs come from a man aged 25-45 years in good health and CMV-seropositive.

The chain links TRBV18 to TRBJ2-7, with D tentatively TRBD2 (6 bases). The ends were cut back, 0 bases at V and 3 bases at J, with 12 bases in the middle. Germline loops: CDR1 KGHSH, CDR2 LQKENI. CDR3 size: 15 residues. The CDR3 DNA reads TGTGCCAGCTCACCACCGGCGGGACGGGGCTACGAGCAGTACTTC. It specifies CASSPPAGRGYEQYF.

This clone was seen only a few times. CDR3 sequence (DNA): TGTGCCAGCTCATCGCGTTCCGGGACATCTTCCTACGAGCAGTACTTC. Its protein is CASSSRSGTSSYEQYF. The rearrangement uses TRBV18 and TRBJ2-7, with TRBD1 as a possible D gene (6 bases). Germline CDR1 reads KGHSH; CDR2 reads LQKENI. This CDR3 has 16 amino acids. V was pared by 5 bases and J by 1 base, with 18 bases between.

The chain joins TRBV27 to TRBJ2-5; TRBD2 aligns across 7 bases. CDR3 length: 13 residues. V shed 7 bases, J shed 4 bases, and the junction held 6 bases outside the gene matches. Germline CDR1 reads MNHEY; CDR2 reads SMNVEV (reference sequence). The CDR3 coding sequence is TGTGCCAGCAAGAATACGGGGGGAGAGACCCAGTACTTC. Its protein is CASKNTGGETQYF.

This chain connects TRBV2 to TRBJ2-5, with D perhaps TRBD1 (5 bases). Germline values: CDR1 SNHLY, CDR2 FYNNEI. Trimming took off 4 bases at V and 2 bases at J, with 11 bases between the two ends. The CDR3 extends over 14 amino acids. The CDR3 nucleotides are TGTGCCAGCAGTGGCCGCAGGGCACAAGAGACCCAGTACTTC. It specifies CASSGRRAQETQYF. The entire variable domain, with the rest obtained from reference TRBV2 and TRBJ2-5, is as follows: EPEVTQTPSHQVTQMGQEVILRCVPISNHLYFYWYRQILGQKVEFLVSFYNNEISEKSEIFDDQFSVERPDGSNFTLKIRSTKLEDSAMYFCASSGRRAQETQYFGPGTRLLVL.

This clone was detected once. This sequence joins TRBV7-2 and TRBJ1-6, with D possibly matching TRBD1 (5 bases). Trimming pared 3 bases from V and 10 bases from J, leaving 10 bases between. This CDR3 has 13 amino acids. The germline CDR1 and CDR2 sequences are SGHTA and FQGNSA. The CDR3 sequence: CASSLQTDSPLHF. For the CDR3, the DNA is TGTGCCAGCAGCTTGCAGACAGACTCACCCCTCCACTTT. The variable domain in full, completed from reference TRBV7-2 and TRBJ1-6, reads GAGVSQSPSNKVTEKGKDVELRCDPISGHTALYWYRQSLGQGLEFLIYFQGNSAPDKSGLPSDRFSAERTGGSVSTLTIQRTQQEDSAVYLCASSLQTDSPLHFGNGTRLTVT.

The chain couples TRBV29-1 to TRBJ2-5, with D maybe TRBD2 (7 bases). Germline V gene lookup returns CDR1 SQVTM and CDR2 ANQGSEA. Trimming removed 7 bases at V and 2 bases at J, with 14 bases between. The CDR3 runs 13 residues. Written as DNA, the CDR3 is TGCAGCGCCACGGGGGGCCGTCAAGAGACCCAGTACTTC. The encoded protein is CSATGGRQETQYF.

V and J are TRBV25-1 and TRBJ1-2, with D unclear. The CDR3 is 14 residues long. V lost 3 bases, J lost 0 bases, and 8 bases lay in between. CDR1 MGHDK and CDR2 SYGVNS come from the germline V gene. CDR3 nucleotide sequence: TGTGCCAGCAGTGATTATAGATCTAACTATGGCTACACCTTC. Protein product: CASSDYRSNYGYTF.

The CDR3 spells CASSSRNRDYGYTF. Here the CDR3 DNA reads TGTGCCAGCAGCTCTCGGAACAGGGACTATGGCTACACCTTC. V gene TRBV7-8 combines with J gene TRBJ1-2; weak D call: TRBD1 (6 bases). V was clipped by 4 bases and J by 3 bases, with 12 bases between them. The germline gives CDR1 SGHVS, CDR2 FQNEAQ. The CDR3 covers 14 residues. The full variable domain, with the rest looked up from reference TRBV7-8 and TRBJ1-2, is GAGVSQSPRYKVAKRGQDVALRCDPISGHVSLFWYQQALGQGPEFLTYFQNEAQLDKSGLPSDRFFAERPEGSVSTLKIQRTQQEDSAVYLCASSSRNRDYGYTFGSGTRLTVV.

The chain links TRBV6-5 to TRBJ1-6, with TRBD1 as a possible D gene (5 bases). V lost 0 bases and J 10 bases, leaving 13 bases between the germline ends. Germline lookup yields CDR1 MNHEY and CDR2 SVGAGI. The CDR3 loop spans 15 amino acids. CDR3 bases: TGTGCCAGCAGTTACTCACCCAGGGTTGGATCACCCCTCCACTTT. It encodes CASSYSPRVGSPLHF.

The rearrangement joins TRBV2 to TRBJ1-5; 7 bases match TRBD1. Germline CDR1 reads SNHLY; CDR2 reads FYNNEI. The CDR3 has 14 residues. J gave up 7 bases and V 2 bases, and 5 bases lay outside the gene matches. CDR3 amino acids: CASSELRGRQPQHF. Written as DNA, the CDR3 is TGTGCCAGCAGTGAATTAAGGGGGCGGCAGCCCCAGCATTTT.

The CDR3 spells CASSEPGGRNTGELFF. As DNA, the CDR3 is TGCGCCAGCAGTGAGCCCGGAGGAAGGAACACCGGGGAGCTGTTTTTT. The V call is TRBV10-2, the J call TRBJ2-2, with D maybe TRBD2 (5 bases). There are 16 residues in the CDR3. The V gene lost 2 bases and the J gene lost 1 base, with 11 bases spanning the gap. Germline CDR1 WSHSY, CDR2 SAAADI.